This TCR beta chain was identified during a study of radiation and T cells in renal cell carcinoma. Study in general: Nephrectomy followed 15 Gy stereotactic body radiation by 4 weeks.

With respect to this clone: Its antigen is still unknown.

V was pared by 1 base and J by 6 bases, with 9 bases of the junction left unmatched. Germline V gene sequence: CDR1 LGHNA, CDR2 YNFKEQ. The CDR3 spans 17 residues. Regarding the study as a whole: Without pretreatment biopsies, baseline tumor clonotype presence was undetermined. From baseline, blood top tumor clonotypes peaked at 2 weeks post-radiation.

Measured with immunoSEQ multiplex PCR; TCRdb has only the in-frame clones, and not every one. The sample contains 100,000 to 150,000 clones, about four fifths of which appear only once. The time point: blood 2 weeks post-SBRT. The treatment denotes: 15 Gy SBRT to primary tumor, nephrectomy 4 weeks later. Radiation-treated patients gave blood at baseline, week 2 and week 4. The chain employs TRBV4-2 and TRBJ2-5; TRBD1 matches at 12 bases. Here the sequenced sample was blood, taken from a patient whose treatment included radiotherapy and nephrectomy. The receptor comes from a man in his forties or fifties with renal cell carcinoma. The CDR3 protein is CASSQVSAGQGAKTQYF. The CDR3 DNA reads as TGTGCCAGCAGCCAAGTGTCGGCGGGACAGGGGGCTAAGACCCAGTACTTC.